This entry lists 14 T cell receptor beta chains sequenced from one sample in a study of metastatic and nonmetastatic thyroid tumors. Each patient went into thyroid surgery without having received any treatment. TCRdb used MiXCR to call clones anew from the PCR reads. This sample yields some 28,000 clones, of which roughly 17% are seen a single time; about 4.2% belongs to the top ten. Source material: blood. Receptor source: a female donor with papillary thyroid cancer or a benign thyroid nodule (not recorded which). Some clones in this sample may be carry-over from other donors' samples.

In this sample, this clone turned up a few times. The junction shows a germline mismatch at one end, possibly a read error. The rearrangement uses TRBV10-3 and TRBJ2-1; 14 bases line up with TRBD2. This CDR3 spans 17 amino acids. Germline CDR1 reads ENHRY; CDR2 reads SYGVKD. CDR3 sequence: CAIRRLAGGPSYNGQFF. The CDR3 region has the DNA TGTGCCATCAGGCGACTAGCGGGAGGGCCCTCCTACAATGGGCAGTTCTTC.

The CDR3 region is CASSLAGTRNGYTF. CDR3 coding DNA: TGTGCCAGCAGTTTAGCAGGGACGCGGAATGGCTACACCTTC. V gene TRBV27 combines with J gene TRBJ1-2, with D maybe TRBD1 (5 bases). CDR3 length equals 14 residues. The V gene's germline CDR1 is MNHEY and CDR2 SMNVEV (reference sequence). V shed 2 bases and J shed 6 bases, with 13 bases lying between them.

This clone was observed a few times. The junction does not match germline at one end; this may be a read error. The genes are TRBV6-5 and TRBJ1-1; 9 nucleotides match TRBD1. Per the germline V gene, CDR1 is MNHEY and CDR2 is SVGAGI. CDR3 length equals 14 residues. The CDR3 is CASSSTGGGGEDLF. In DNA form, the CDR3 reads TGTGCCAGCAGTTCCACAGGGGGCGGCGGTGAAGATTTATTT.

The chain recombines TRBV27 with TRBJ2-7; TRBD1 matches at 7 bases. The CDR3 totals 15 residues. Germline V gene lookup returns CDR1 MNHEY and CDR2 SMNVEV (reference sequence). V gave up 5 bases and J gave up 2 bases; unmatched junction bases: 9. As DNA, the CDR3 is TGTGCCAGCAGTACACGACCAGACAGGGCCTACGAGCAGTACTTC. Amino acid sequence: CASSTRPDRAYEQYF.

The chain has TRBV5-4 and TRBJ2-5; TRBD1 might be the D (6 bases). V lost 7 bases and J lost 6, with 13 bases in between. CDR1 is SGHNT and CDR2 is YYREEE in the germline V gene (reference sequence). The CDR3 is made up of 12 amino acids. CDR3: CASHGQGKTQYF. Here the CDR3 DNA reads TGTGCCAGCCACGGGCAGGGGAAGACCCAGTACTTC.

This clone has ten or more counts. This sequence joins TRBV28 and TRBJ2-1; TRBD2 aligns across 10 bases. The CDR3 length is 17 residues. The germline gives CDR1 MDHEN, CDR2 SYDVKM. J lost 2 bases, V lost 8 bases, and 12 bases had no gene match. The CDR3 loop is CASRSGSGRLAYNEQFF. The CDR3 DNA follows: TGTGCCAGCCGATCGGGTAGCGGGAGGTTGGCCTACAATGAGCAGTTCTTC.

The chain carries TRBV11-1 and TRBJ2-1, with 12 bases aligning to TRBD2. Germline-derived CDR1 and CDR2 are SGHAT and FQDESV (reference sequence). This CDR3 has 15 amino acids. V gave up 5 bases and J gave up 4 bases; unmatched junction bases: 3. CDR3 protein: CASSMTSGGYNEQFF. CDR3 DNA sequence: TGTGCCAGCAGCATGACTAGCGGGGGTTACAATGAGCAGTTCTTC.

This clone has just a few counts. V is TRBV6-2 or TRBV6-3 and J is TRBJ2-7; no clear D gene. CDR1 is MNHEY, CDR2 SVGEGT, per germline. Trimming took 5 bases from V and 6 from J, leaving 17 bases between them. This CDR3 comprises 14 residues. The CDR3 nucleotides are TGTGCCAGCAGTAGTAGGATACCCCTCACCGAGCAGTACTTC. This translates into CASSSRIPLTEQYF.

A few counts support this clone. The germline gene is not matched at one end of the junction; a read error may be the cause. The chain uses TRBV11-3 and TRBJ2-7; 7 nucleotides line up with TRBD1. The CDR3 is made up of 15 amino acids. Germline V gene lookup returns CDR1 SGHNT and CDR2 YENEEA. The CDR3 loop is CASSLEVTGSHEQYF. The CDR3 DNA reads TGTGCCAGCAGCCTAGAGGTGACAGGGTCCCACGAGCAGTACTTC. Using reference TRBV11-3 and TRBJ2-7 for the parts outside the CDR3, the full variable domain is EAGVVQSPRYKIIEKKQPVAFWCNPISGHNTLYWYLQNLGQGPELLIRYENEEAVDDSQLPKDRFSAERLKGVDSTLKIQPAELGDSAVYLCASSLEVTGSHEQYFGPGTRLTVT.

This clone was observed at least ten times. Distinct nucleotide sequences in the sample also encode this CDR3. This chain connects TRBV5-4 to TRBJ1-1; TRBD1 might be the D (5 bases). The V gene lost 7 bases and the J gene lost 1 base, with 8 bases spanning the gap. The CDR3 runs 12 residues. The V gene's germline CDR1 is SGHNT and CDR2 YYREEE (reference sequence). The DNA of the CDR3 is TGTGCCAGCTCGACAGCGAACACTGAAGCTTTCTTT. Translated: CASSTANTEAFF.

This clone has more than one count but fewer than ten. J is TRBJ2-7 and V is TRBV6-1, with D tentatively TRBD1 or TRBD2 (8 bases each). The CDR3 loop spans 15 amino acids. Trimming pared 6 bases from V and 0 bases from J, leaving 15 bases between. Germline V gives CDR1 MNHNS, CDR2 SASEGT. The CDR3 is CASRAGGQVSYEQYF. CDR3 bases: TGTGCCAGCAGGGCGGGGGGACAGGTCTCCTACGAGCAGTACTTC.

This clone is medium-sized within its sample. The chain is built from TRBV12-3 or TRBV12-4 and TRBJ2-7; the D is unclear. V dropped 3 bases and J dropped 1 base, with 7 bases sitting between them. The CDR3 consists of 13 residues. CDR3 loop: CASSFFGSYEQYF. The CDR3 DNA is TGTGCCAGCAGTTTTTTTGGTTCCTACGAGCAGTACTTC.

This clone was observed once. One junction end disagrees with the germline gene, perhaps due to a read error. The V gene is TRBV11-2, the J gene TRBJ2-6, with D perhaps being TRBD1 or TRBD2 (5 bases each). The CDR3 extends over 19 amino acids. Germline V gene lookup returns CDR1 SGHAT and CDR2 FQNNGV. The CDR3 reads CASSFGMVEGFPGANVLTF. The CDR3 DNA follows: TGTGCCAGCAGCTTTGGCATGGTAGAGGGATTCCCTGGGGCCAACGTCTTGACTTTC. Full variable domain (outside the CDR3, taken from reference TRBV11-2 and TRBJ2-6): EAGVAQSPRYKIIEKRQSVAFWCNPISGHATLYWYQQILGQGPKLLIQFQNNGVVDDSQLPKDRFSAERLKGVDSTLKIQPAKLEDSAVYLCASSFGMVEGFPGANVLTFGAGSRLTVL.

The rearrangement uses TRBV7-2 and TRBJ2-5; the D gene could be TRBD1 or TRBD2 (5 bases each). CDR3 length: 16 residues. CDR1 and CDR2 from the germline V gene are SGHTA and FQGNSA. The V end was cut by 5 bases, the J end by 2 bases, with 18 bases between. This CDR3 reads CASSLQVGTAQETQYF. CDR3 DNA: TGTGCCAGCAGCCTCCAGGTGGGGACGGCACAAGAGACCCAGTACTTC.